This T cell receptor (beta chain) is drawn from a study of T cell repertoires in cytomegalovirus infection. From the reads, TCRdb called clonotypes with MiXCR, one entry per CDR3 protein. Among more than 400,000 distinct CDR3 sequences, 26% were seen once, and the ten largest hold under 15%. This clonotype has ten or more counts. The V gene end was trimmed by 0 bases and the J gene end by 5 bases; junction bases not matched to a gene: 5. Germline V gives CDR1 SGHVS, CDR2 FQNEAQ. The CDR3 consists of 15 residues. This TCR came from a human donor in good health (CMV status not recorded). Some clones in this sample may be carry-over from other donors' samples. The chain uses TRBV7-8 and TRBJ1-1; 8 bases agree with TRBD1. Sequencing was carried out using PBMCs. CDR3 sequence: CASSLADRVRTEAFF. CDR3 in DNA: TGTGCCAGCAGCTTAGCGGACAGGGTTCGGACTGAAGCTTTCTTT.